This T cell receptor beta chain was identified in a study of PD-1 and CTLA-4 blockade in melanoma. The table came from immunoSEQ multiplex PCR; TCRdb's copy has only in-frame clones and leaves some out. The table lists roughly 11,000 clones, roughly 80% of them singletons. The trim removed 3 bases at V and 9 bases at J, leaving 25 bases unmatched. Germline loops: CDR1 SGHVS, CDR2 FQNEAQ. This CDR3 is built from 21 residues. This receptor was identified in a human donor with melanoma. Sequences were derived from CD8+ T cells from peripheral blood, sampled from a patient given anti-PD-1 treatment. The J gene is TRBJ1-6, the V gene TRBV7-8, with TRBD1 matching 8 bases. In nucleotides, the CDR3 is TGTGCCAGCAGCTTTCCCACGGCAGGGGGCTTTAGAGGTTCCGTCGGTTCACCCCTCCACTTT. Protein sequence: CASSFPTAGGFRGSVGSPLHF.